The clone carrying this T cell receptor (beta chain) was detected a few times. Its antigen remains unidentified. CDR3 length: 14 residues. V was pared by 6 bases and J by 1 base, with 7 bases of the junction left unmatched. The germline gives CDR1 DFQATT, CDR2 SNEGSKA (reference sequence). For TCRbeta, the library was prepared with unique molecular identifiers. From the PCR reads, TCRdb called clonotypes with MiXCR, one entry per CDR3 protein. This sample has around 250,000 distinct CDR3 sequences, with roughly a quarter found just once. The entry originates in a study of T-cell reconstitution after alpha-beta-depleted transplantation in children. Whole-study findings and limits: In some patients, recipient T cells and intrathymic progenitors surviving conditioning explained high day-60 diversity. After one year, T-cell counts and TCRbeta diversity mostly came from new T cells. Expanded graft clones, several hundred of them, were reportedly the source of alpha-beta T cells about two months after transplant.

This sequence originates from a girl aged 2 to 10 with Fanconi anemia, due to receive a stem cell transplant. Specimen: PBMCs, collected before TCRalphabeta/CD19-depleted stem cell transplant. J is TRBJ1-1 and V is TRBV20-1; 8 positions match TRBD1. Here the CDR3 reads CSAYDRGTNTEAFF. As DNA, the CDR3 is TGCAGTGCGTACGACAGGGGAACGAACACTGAAGCTTTCTTT.